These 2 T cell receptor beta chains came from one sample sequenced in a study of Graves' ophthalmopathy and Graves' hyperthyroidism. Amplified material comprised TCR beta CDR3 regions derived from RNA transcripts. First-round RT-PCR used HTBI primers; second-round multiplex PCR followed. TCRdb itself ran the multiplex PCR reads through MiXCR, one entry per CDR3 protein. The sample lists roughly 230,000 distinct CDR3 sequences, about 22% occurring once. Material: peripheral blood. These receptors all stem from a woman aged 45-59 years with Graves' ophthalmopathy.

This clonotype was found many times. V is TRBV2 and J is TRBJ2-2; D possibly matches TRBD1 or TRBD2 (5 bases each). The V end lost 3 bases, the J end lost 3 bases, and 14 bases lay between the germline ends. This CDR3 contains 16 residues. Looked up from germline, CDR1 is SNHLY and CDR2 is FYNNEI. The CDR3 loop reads CASSDHGAGDTGELFF. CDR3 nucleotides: TGTGCCAGCAGTGACCACGGGGCCGGTGACACCGGGGAGCTGTTTTTT.

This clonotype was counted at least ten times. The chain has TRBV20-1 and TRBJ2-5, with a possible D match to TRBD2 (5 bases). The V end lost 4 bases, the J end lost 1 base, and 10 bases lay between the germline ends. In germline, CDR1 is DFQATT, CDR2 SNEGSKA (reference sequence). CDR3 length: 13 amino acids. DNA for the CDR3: TGCAGTGCTATTATGAGGGTCCAAGAGACCCAGTACTTC. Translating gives CSAIMRVQETQYF.